Sequencing of this T cell receptor (beta chain) was carried out in a study of blood T cell repertoires in COVID-19. Study context: Material from acute and convalescent COVID-19 was sourced from the United States, Italy and Spain.

Methods used by the authors: Reference gene primer amplification yielded estimated nucleated cell counts. TCRdb's table, derived via immunoSEQ multiplex PCR, lists solely in-frame clones and lacks some. That table is the source of V, J and clone size, and D and trimming were worked out from the DNA. The table records some 250,000 clones, around nine tenths of them present only once. The junction had 11 bases not matched to a gene; V was cut back by 11 bases and J by 4 bases. This CDR3 contains 14 residues. Germline CDR1 MGHDK, CDR2 SYGVNS. The rearrangement links TRBV25-1 to TRBJ1-2, with 9 bases aligning to TRBD1. Sample: peripheral blood. The sequence came from a woman in her 70s with active or convalescent COVID-19. CDR3 nucleotide sequence: TGTGCCTCCTGGCCGGGACAGGGTTCCTATGGCTACACCTTC. It is translated as CASWPGQGSYGYTF.